This entry features one T cell receptor beta chain sequence. Antigen: not known. Surgery cases with the highest brain T cell transcript signatures were chosen for sequencing. Before surgery, patients took at least one anti-epileptic drug. Germline V gene lookup returns CDR1 LNHDA and CDR2 SQIVND (reference sequence). Trimming took off 1 base at V and 8 bases at J, with 9 bases between the two ends. This CDR3 has 14 amino acids. Measured with immunoSEQ multiplex PCR; TCRdb has only the in-frame clones, and not every one. The profile shows about 5,200 clones, about 92% of them singletons. This specimen comes from a study of brain T cells in children with intractable seizures. General observations from the study: Known viral epitope-specific CDR3s closely matched each case's top public brain CDR3. Only CDR3 sequence similarity suggested viral specificity, without known HCMV serostatus.

The sample here was resected brain tissue, taken at surgery. This rearrangement joins TRBV19 to TRBJ1-6, with D hard to call. The source is a boy younger than two with focal cortical dysplasia and intractable seizures. This CDR3 reads CASSIGGGDSPLHF. CDR3 nucleotide sequence: TGTGCCAGTAGTATAGGGGGAGGCGATTCACCCCTCCACTTT.